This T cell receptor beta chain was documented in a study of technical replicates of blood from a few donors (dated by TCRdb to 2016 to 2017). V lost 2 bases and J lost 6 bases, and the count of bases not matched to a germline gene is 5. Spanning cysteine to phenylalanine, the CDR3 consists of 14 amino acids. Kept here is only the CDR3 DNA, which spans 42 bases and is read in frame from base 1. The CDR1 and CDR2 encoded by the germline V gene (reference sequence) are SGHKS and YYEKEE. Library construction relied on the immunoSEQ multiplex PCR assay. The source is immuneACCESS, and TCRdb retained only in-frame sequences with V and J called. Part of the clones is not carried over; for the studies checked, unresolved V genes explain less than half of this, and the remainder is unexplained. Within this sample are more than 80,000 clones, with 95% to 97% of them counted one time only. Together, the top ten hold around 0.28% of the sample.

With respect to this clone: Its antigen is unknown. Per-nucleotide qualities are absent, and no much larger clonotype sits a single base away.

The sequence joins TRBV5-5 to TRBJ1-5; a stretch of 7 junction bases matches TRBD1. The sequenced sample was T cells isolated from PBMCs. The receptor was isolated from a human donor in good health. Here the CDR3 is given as CASSFRPGGQPQHF. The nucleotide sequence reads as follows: TGTGCCAGCAGCTTTAGGCCAGGGGGTCAGCCCCAGCATTTT.